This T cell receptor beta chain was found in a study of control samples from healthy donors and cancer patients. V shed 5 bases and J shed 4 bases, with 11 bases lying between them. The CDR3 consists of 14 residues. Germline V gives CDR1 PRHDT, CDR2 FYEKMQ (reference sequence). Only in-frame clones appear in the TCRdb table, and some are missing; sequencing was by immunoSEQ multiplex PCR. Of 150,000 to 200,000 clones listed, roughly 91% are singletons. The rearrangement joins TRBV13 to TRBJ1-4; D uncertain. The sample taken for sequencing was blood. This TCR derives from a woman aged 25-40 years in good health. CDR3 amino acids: CASSPIRRNEKLFF. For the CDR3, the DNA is TGTGCCAGCAGCCCAATCAGGCGTAATGAAAAACTGTTTTTT.